The 21 T cell receptor beta chains below were found in one sample sequenced in a study of cytomegalovirus exposure and HLA in healthy donors. This PCR relied on a set of 60 Vbeta primers and 13 Jbeta primers. Produced via immunoSEQ multiplex PCR; TCRdb's table is partial and in-frame only. Altogether about 110,000 clones are present, 79% being singletons, with the ten largest covering about 3%. The specimen sequenced was PBMCs. The receptor set was obtained from a woman aged 40 to 50 in good health and CMV-seronegative.

V gene TRBV28 combines with J gene TRBJ2-7, with D possibly being TRBD2 (6 bases). The CDR3 runs 16 residues. The germline CDR1 and CDR2 sequences are MDHEN and SYDVKM. V gave up 6 bases and J gave up 3 bases, with 21 bases separating them. The CDR3 loop is CASSSLGGFSRYEQYF. The CDR3, as DNA: TGTGCCAGCAGCTCTCTTGGGGGGTTCTCCCGCTACGAGCAGTACTTC. The whole variable domain, filled in from reference TRBV28 and TRBJ2-7, reads DVKVTQSSRYLVKRTGEKVFLECVQDMDHENMFWYRQDPGLGLRLIYFSYDVKMKEKGDIPEGYSVSREKKERFSLILESASTNQTSMYLCASSSLGGFSRYEQYFGPGTRLTVT.

The chain carries TRBV29-1 and TRBJ1-1, with no clear D. Trimming shortened V by 4 bases and J by 2 bases, and 2 bases separated the two germline ends. This CDR3 comprises 10 residues. Germline CDR1 SQVTM, CDR2 ANQGSEA. CDR3 amino acids: CSVANTEAFF. The CDR3 DNA follows: TGCAGCGTTGCTAACACTGAAGCTTTCTTT. The variable domain in full, with the rest retrieved from reference TRBV29-1 and TRBJ1-1, is SAVISQKPSRDICQRGTSLTIQCQVDSQVTMMFWYRQQPGQSLTLIATANQGSEATYESGFVIDKFPISRPNLTFSTLTVSNMSPEDSSIYLCSVANTEAFFGQGTRLTVV.

With regard to this clone: The sample has other DNA sequences that encode this CDR3 too. The J gene is TRBJ1-1, the V gene TRBV19; D perhaps matches TRBD1 (5 bases). V was shortened by 2 bases and J by 1 base, with 5 bases between the two germline ends. The CDR3 spans 13 residues. Germline V CDR1 and CDR2: LNHDA, SQIVND (reference sequence). The CDR3 reads CASSIQGNTEAFF. Written as DNA, the CDR3 is TGTGCCAGTAGTATACAGGGGAACACTGAAGCTTTCTTT.

This clone was observed a single time. J is TRBJ2-3 and V is TRBV11-3, with 13 bases aligning to TRBD2. CDR1 is SGHNT, CDR2 YENEEA, per germline. V was clipped by 5 bases and J by 3 bases; unmatched bases: 5. This CDR3 has 16 amino acids. The CDR3 protein is CASSIGTSGTTDTQYF. The CDR3 DNA reads as TGTGCCAGCAGCATCGGGACTAGCGGGACGACAGATACGCAGTATTTT.

This chain uses TRBV7-9 with TRBJ1-2; TRBD1 might be the D (6 bases). Germline V gene lookup returns CDR1 SEHNR and CDR2 FQNEAQ (reference sequence). The CDR3 consists of 14 residues. V lost 3 bases and J lost 4, with 12 bases in between. The CDR3 loop reads CASSLGQGLYGYTF. Written as DNA, the CDR3 is TGTGCCAGCAGCTTGGGGCAGGGGCTCTATGGCTACACCTTC.

This clone has a single count. The rearrangement links TRBV5-6 to TRBJ2-7; a weak D match, TRBD1 (6 bases). V was pared by 0 bases and J by 2 bases, with 15 bases between. Germline CDR1 SGHDT, CDR2 YYEEEE. The CDR3 length is 16 residues. The CDR3, as DNA: TGTGCCAGCAGCTTGGGTATGGTCAGGGGACCCTACGAGCAGTACTTC. As protein: CASSLGMVRGPYEQYF.

The rearrangement links TRBV11-3 to TRBJ2-7; 9 positions agree with TRBD1. The CDR3 loop spans 14 amino acids. CDR1 and CDR2 (germline): SGHNT, YENEEA. Trimming took 5 bases from V and 6 from J; bases not matched to a gene: 8. CDR3 nucleotide sequence: TGTGCCAGCAGCAATCACAGGGGGCAGGGCGAGCAGTACTTC. Its protein product is CASSNHRGQGEQYF.

This clone was counted a single time. V gene TRBV18 combines with J gene TRBJ2-5, with 10 bases matching TRBD1. This CDR3 is 17 amino acids long. Germline V gene data show CDR1 as KGHSH and CDR2 as LQKENI. Trimming cost V 1 base and J 3 bases; bases outside gene matches: 8. CDR3 region: CASSPLRQGAREETQYF. As DNA, the CDR3 is TGTGCCAGCTCACCACTTCGACAGGGGGCTCGGGAAGAGACCCAGTACTTC. Full variable domain (remainder filled in from reference TRBV18 and TRBJ2-5): NAGVMQNPRHLVRRRGQEARLRCSPMKGHSHVYWYRQLPEEGLKFMVYLQKENIIDESGMPKERFSAEFPKEGPSILRIQQVVRGDSAAYFCASSPLRQGAREETQYFGPGTRLLVL.

The chain couples TRBV9 to TRBJ2-5; 7 bases agree with TRBD1. The DNA matches TRBJ2-7 better at its end, which makes the J call doubtful. The CDR3 runs to 15 residues. Germline CDR1 and CDR2: SGDLS and YYNGEE. CDR3 coding DNA: TGTGCCAGCAGCGGTTCCGGGACAGACTTCTACGAGCAGTACTTC. Its protein is CASSGSGTDFYEQYF.

Here the CDR3 reads CSVGGQGGGYTF. The CDR3 DNA reads as TGCAGCGTGGGTGGACAGGGGGGTGGCTACACCTTC. This chain links TRBV29-1 with TRBJ1-2, with 10 bases fitting TRBD1. Trimming at V came to 6 bases and at J to 7 bases, leaving 5 bases not matched to a gene. Germline-derived CDR1 and CDR2 are SQVTM and ANQGSEA. The CDR3 runs 12 residues.

This clone appeared a few times. The chain joins TRBV7-2 to TRBJ2-7, with D possibly TRBD2 on 5 matching bases. CDR1 is SGHTA and CDR2 is FQGNSA in the germline V gene. CDR3 length equals 14 residues. The germline V and J ends were trimmed by 0 bases and 3 bases, with 9 bases remaining between them. The CDR3 here is CASSLAGVGYEQYF. The CDR3 DNA is TGTGCCAGCAGCTTAGCGGGAGTAGGCTACGAGCAGTACTTC.

The chain recombines TRBV7-2 with TRBJ1-2; D gene ambiguous. This CDR3 region has 12 residues. V lost 2 bases, J lost 3 bases, and 4 bases lay in between. CDR1 and CDR2 from the germline V gene are SGHTA and FQGNSA. CDR3 amino acids: CASSLTYYGYTF. DNA for the CDR3: TGTGCCAGCAGCTTAACTTACTATGGCTACACCTTC.

The chain uses TRBV4-3 and TRBJ2-3, with 7 nucleotides matching TRBD2. The CDR3 has 16 amino acids. The V gene end was trimmed by 5 bases and the J gene end by 4 bases; junction bases not matched to a gene: 12. Germline V gives CDR1 LGHNA, CDR2 YSLEER. The DNA for the CDR3 is TGCGCCAGCAGCAGAGGCGGCCGCGGGGGAGCAGATACGCAGTATTTT. Encoded protein: CASSRGGRGGADTQYF.

This chain joins TRBV5-1 and TRBJ2-5, with D perhaps TRBD1 (5 bases). The J call may be incorrect, as the DNA end agrees better with TRBJ2-7. The CDR3 extends over 11 amino acids. The germline V gene encodes CDR1 SGHRS and CDR2 YFSETQ. The CDR3 here is CASSWGGEQYF. In DNA, the CDR3 is TGCGCCAGCAGCTGGGGCGGCGAGCAGTACTTC.

CDR3 nucleotide sequence: TGCGCCAGCAGCCCCCTAGTTGACAATGAGCAGTTCTTC. This sequence encodes CASSPLVDNEQFF. The V gene is TRBV4-1, the J gene TRBJ2-1, with D unclear. The CDR3 has 13 residues. V was clipped by 4 bases and J by 5 bases, with 9 bases between them. Germline loops: CDR1 MGHRA, CDR2 YSYEKL.

The V and J genes are TRBV18 and TRBJ2-3; the D gene is possibly TRBD1 (5 bases). Germline CDR1 reads KGHSH; CDR2 reads LQKENI. CDR3 length: 14 residues. The V end lost 6 bases, the J end lost 3 bases, and 13 bases lay between the germline ends. This chain's CDR3 is CASSRVGATDTQYF. In DNA, the CDR3 is TGTGCCAGCTCCCGGGTAGGGGCTACAGATACGCAGTATTTT.

A few counts support this clone. This chain connects TRBV19 to TRBJ2-2, with unresolved D. This CDR3 contains 12 residues. The V gene's germline CDR1 is LNHDA and CDR2 SQIVND (reference sequence). Trimming left V 5 bases short and J 5 bases short, with 6 bases between. The DNA for the CDR3 is TGTGCCAGTAGTGAGGATACCGGGGAGCTGTTTTTT. Residues: CASSEDTGELFF.

The V and J genes are TRBV4-3 and TRBJ1-4; TRBD1 matches 10 bases. Unmatched junction bases numbered 14, after V lost 1 base and J lost 6 bases. Germline values: CDR1 LGHNA, CDR2 YSLEER. This CDR3 is 19 amino acids long. DNA for the CDR3: TGCGCCAGCAGCCAAGGCCCTCCCCTTGACAGGGGGCTGGATGAAAAACTGTTTTTT. This gives the protein CASSQGPPLDRGLDEKLFF.

The rearrangement uses TRBV28 and TRBJ2-5, with D hard to call. Per germline, CDR1 MDHEN and CDR2 SYDVKM. The germline V and J ends were trimmed by 3 bases and 1 base, with 15 bases remaining between them. This CDR3 has 16 amino acids. Here the CDR3 reads CASSFQPTFRQETQYF. Here the CDR3 DNA reads TGTGCCAGCAGTTTCCAACCGACATTCCGCCAAGAGACCCAGTACTTC.

The V call is TRBV7-2, the J call TRBJ2-5; 9 bases agree with TRBD2. The J segment lost 2 bases and the V segment lost 2 bases, leaving 6 bases of the junction unmatched. This CDR3 is 16 amino acids long. Germline-derived CDR1 and CDR2 are SGHTA and FQGNSA. The CDR3 DNA follows: TGTGCCAGCAGCTTAATGGGGACTAGCAGACAAGAGACCCAGTACTTC. This translates into CASSLMGTSRQETQYF. Together with reference TRBV7-2 and TRBJ2-5, the CDR3 gives the full variable domain: GAGVSQSPSNKVTEKGKDVELRCDPISGHTALYWYRQSLGQGLEFLIYFQGNSAPDKSGLPSDRFSAERTGGSVSTLTIQRTQQEDSAVYLCASSLMGTSRQETQYFGPGTRLLVL.

Concerning this clone itself: At one end, the junction sequence differs from germline, possibly due to a read error. The rearrangement joins TRBV7-9 to TRBJ1-1, with no clear D. Looked up from germline, CDR1 is SEHNR and CDR2 is FQNEAQ (reference sequence). The CDR3 runs to 14 residues. CDR3 DNA sequence: TGTTCCAGCAGCAGCGATAGGCGAAACACTGAAGCTTTCTTT. Translating gives CSSSSDRRNTEAFF. The whole variable domain, filled in from reference TRBV7-9 and TRBJ1-1, reads DTGVSQNPRHKITKRGQNVTFRCDPISEHNRLYWYRQTLGQGPEFLTYFQNEAQLEKSRLLSDRFSAERPKGSFSTLEIQRTEQGDSAMYLCSSSSDRRNTEAFFGQGTRLTVV.